A selection of T cell receptor beta chains follows, all from one sample in a study of shared clonotypes between healthy human individuals. TCRdb keeps only in-frame clones here, not all; method: immunoSEQ multiplex PCR. The sample includes hundreds of thousands of clones, roughly 96% seen only once; the top ten take less than 0.13%. The sample taken for sequencing was naive CD8+ T cells sorted from blood. These TCRs come from a woman aged 30 to 39 in good health. Both conserved end residues are part of each CDR3. The D gene is left open where the match is weak. Clone size is shown for a subset of rows, as once, few, many or a class of expanded clone.

D gene: .
CDR3 length: 13
clone size: .
J gene: TRBJ2-7
V gene: TRBV28
CDR3 DNA: TGTGCCAGCAGTGGAAAGACCTCCTACGAGCAGTACTTC
CDR3 protein: CASSGKTSYEQYF

D gene: TRBD2
CDR3 length: 15
clone size: once
J gene: TRBJ2-1
V gene: TRBV9
CDR3 DNA: TGTGCCAGCAGCGTAGGCGCTAGCGGGGACAATGAGCAGTTCTTC
CDR3 protein: CASSVGASGDNEQFF

D gene: .
CDR3 length: 12
clone size: .
J gene: TRBJ2-1
V gene: TRBV27
CDR3 DNA: TGTGCCAGCAGCCCAAATTACAATGAGCAGTTCTTC
CDR3 protein: CASSPNYNEQFF

D gene: TRBD1
CDR3 length: 16
clone size: .
J gene: TRBJ2-5
V gene: TRBV19
CDR3 DNA: TGTGCCAGTAGTCCCCCGCCCGGACAGGGGGAAGAGACCCAGTACTTC
CDR3 protein: CASSPPPGQGEETQYF

D gene: .
CDR3 length: 15
clone size: .
J gene: TRBJ2-2
V gene: TRBV7-9
CDR3 DNA: TGTGCCAGCAGCTTATATGCGGGCCACACCGGGGAGCTGTTTTTT
CDR3 protein: CASSLYAGHTGELFF

D gene: .
CDR3 length: 14
clone size: .
J gene: TRBJ1-5
V gene: TRBV6-5
CDR3 DNA: TGTGCCAGCAGTGGGGGGGGCATTAATCAGCCCCAGCATTTT
CDR3 protein: CASSGGGINQPQHF

D gene: .
CDR3 length: 13
clone size: few
J gene: TRBJ1-4
V gene: TRBV5-4
CDR3 DNA: TGTGCCAGCAGCCCCGAGAGCTCCGAAAAACTGTTTTTT
CDR3 protein: CASSPESSEKLFF

D gene: .
CDR3 length: 14
clone size: once
J gene: TRBJ1-4
V gene: TRBV28
CDR3 DNA: TGTGCCAGCAGTTCCGACAGAGGGGACGAAAAACTGTTTTTT
CDR3 protein: CASSSDRGDEKLFF

D gene: .
CDR3 length: 17
clone size: .
J gene: TRBJ2-3
V gene: TRBV27
CDR3 DNA: TGTGCCAGCAGTTTAGGCCGTAGCCGGGGACGCACAGATACGCAGTATTTT
CDR3 protein: CASSLGRSRGRTDTQYF

D gene: .
CDR3 length: 13
clone size: .
J gene: TRBJ1-2
V gene: TRBV28
CDR3 DNA: TGTGCCAGCAGTTTACGGGCCTCCTATGGCTACACCTTC
CDR3 protein: CASSLRASYGYTF

D gene: .
CDR3 length: 15
clone size: .
J gene: TRBJ1-2
V gene: TRBV5-1
CDR3 DNA: TGCGCCAGCAGCCTTGAGGGAGGGTTAGGCTATGGCTACACCTTC
CDR3 protein: CASSLEGGLGYGYTF

D gene: TRBD2
CDR3 length: 14
clone size: .
J gene: TRBJ2-3
V gene: TRBV2
CDR3 DNA: TGTGCCAGCACTTTAGCGGGAGGGGTAGATACGCAGTATTTT
CDR3 protein: CASTLAGGVDTQYF

D gene: TRBD1
CDR3 length: 13
clone size: .
J gene: TRBJ2-1
V gene: TRBV27
CDR3 DNA: TGTGCCAGCCGGAGGGACAGGGGTACTGAGCAGTTCTTC
CDR3 protein: CASRRDRGTEQFF

D gene: TRBD1
CDR3 length: 14
clone size: .
J gene: TRBJ1-2
V gene: TRBV6-5
CDR3 DNA: TGTGCCAGCCGGTGGGCAGGGGGTAACTATGGCTACACCTTC
CDR3 protein: CASRWAGGNYGYTF

D gene: .
CDR3 length: 15
clone size: .
J gene: TRBJ2-2
V gene: TRBV13
CDR3 DNA: TGTGCCAGCAGCTTAGGCCTTACAGCTACCGGGGAGCTGTTTTTT
CDR3 protein: CASSLGLTATGELFF

D gene: TRBD2
CDR3 length: 15
clone size: .
J gene: TRBJ2-7
V gene: TRBV28
CDR3 DNA: TGTGCCAGCAGTTCGCCTGGACTAGCGGACTACGAGCAGTACTTC
CDR3 protein: CASSSPGLADYEQYF

D gene: TRBD2
CDR3 length: 13
clone size: .
J gene: TRBJ2-7
V gene: TRBV10-2
CDR3 DNA: TGCGCCAGCGACACCCTGGGCGGGGGCGAGCAGTACTTC
CDR3 protein: CASDTLGGGEQYF

D gene: TRBD2
CDR3 length: 15
clone size: .
J gene: TRBJ2-1
V gene: TRBV7-9
CDR3 DNA: TGTGCCAGCAGCTTAAGTAGCGGGAGCGACAATGAGCAGTTCTTC
CDR3 protein: CASSLSSGSDNEQFF

D gene: .
CDR3 length: 14
clone size: .
J gene: TRBJ2-7
V gene: TRBV19
CDR3 DNA: TGTGCCAGTAGTGGGGCAGCTTTTGCCTACGAGCAGTACTTC
CDR3 protein: CASSGAAFAYEQYF

D gene: .
CDR3 length: 14
clone size: .
J gene: TRBJ1-1
V gene: TRBV5-1
CDR3 DNA: TGCGCCAGCAGCTTGGATGGGCAGGGCACTGAAGCTTTCTTT
CDR3 protein: CASSLDGQGTEAFF

D gene: .
CDR3 length: 13
clone size: .
J gene: TRBJ1-4
V gene: TRBV9
CDR3 DNA: TGTGCCAGCGGCGGCAGGGGTCATGAAAAACTGTTTTTT
CDR3 protein: CASGGRGHEKLFF

D gene: .
CDR3 length: 14
clone size: .
J gene: TRBJ2-2
V gene: TRBV9
CDR3 DNA: TGTGCCAGCAGCGCCGGGAGTAACACCGGGGAGCTGTTTTTT
CDR3 protein: CASSAGSNTGELFF

D gene: TRBD1
CDR3 length: 18
clone size: .
J gene: TRBJ2-7
V gene: TRBV4-1
CDR3 DNA: TGCGCCAGCAGCCACGAATACTCCGGGACAGGGAGCTCCTACGAGCAGTACTTC
CDR3 protein: CASSHEYSGTGSSYEQYF

D gene: .
CDR3 length: 14
clone size: .
J gene: TRBJ1-2
V gene: TRBV6-6
CDR3 DNA: TGTGCCAGCAGTTACTCAGAGGGGAACTATGGCTACACCTTC
CDR3 protein: CASSYSEGNYGYTF

D gene: .
CDR3 length: 14
clone size: .
J gene: TRBJ2-7
V gene: TRBV14
CDR3 DNA: TGTGCCAGCAGCCAAGATTGGCCGATAGGGGAGCAGTACTTC
CDR3 protein: CASSQDWPIGEQYF

D gene: .
CDR3 length: 13
clone size: .
J gene: TRBJ1-1
V gene: TRBV28
CDR3 DNA: TGTGCCAGCAGTTTTGGTAGTAGGACTGAAGCTTTCTTT
CDR3 protein: CASSFGSRTEAFF

D gene: TRBD2
CDR3 length: 16
clone size: .
J gene: TRBJ2-2
V gene: TRBV5-8
CDR3 DNA: TGTGCCAGCAGAAAGGGACTAGCGACGTGGGGAGAGGAGCTGTTTTTT
CDR3 protein: CASRKGLATWGEELFF

D gene: .
CDR3 length: 14
clone size: .
J gene: TRBJ2-3
V gene: TRBV7-8
CDR3 DNA: TGTGCCAGCAGCTTAGCGGGAGTATTGGATACGCAGTATTTT
CDR3 protein: CASSLAGVLDTQYF

D gene: .
CDR3 length: 16
clone size: once
J gene: TRBJ1-1
V gene: TRBV7-6
CDR3 DNA: TGTGCCAGCAGCTTAGTTATAGGGCAGGGAATTTCTGAAGCTTTCTTT
CDR3 protein: CASSLVIGQGISEAFF

D gene: .
CDR3 length: 17
clone size: .
J gene: TRBJ2-5
V gene: TRBV9
CDR3 DNA: TGTGCCAGCAGCGTAGAAGCCCCGGGATGGGGTCGAGAGACCCAGTACTTC
CDR3 protein: CASSVEAPGWGRETQYF

D gene: .
CDR3 length: 12
clone size: few
J gene: TRBJ2-3
V gene: TRBV27
CDR3 DNA: TGTGCCAGCAGTCATAGCACAGATACGCAGTATTTT
CDR3 protein: CASSHSTDTQYF

D gene: TRBD2
CDR3 length: 16
clone size: .
J gene: TRBJ2-1
V gene: TRBV6-1
CDR3 DNA: TGTGCCAGCAGTGAGGGACTAGCGGGATTTCAGGATGAGCAGTTCTTC
CDR3 protein: CASSEGLAGFQDEQFF

D gene: .
CDR3 length: 13
clone size: .
J gene: TRBJ2-4
V gene: TRBV28
CDR3 DNA: TGTGCCAGCAGAGCAGGGGAGGGCGGCATTCAGTACTTC
CDR3 protein: CASRAGEGGIQYF

D gene: TRBD1
CDR3 length: 17
clone size: .
J gene: TRBJ2-1
V gene: TRBV19
CDR3 DNA: TGTGCCAGTAGTCTGGGGGTCGGGACAGACCTCTACAATGAGCAGTTCTTC
CDR3 protein: CASSLGVGTDLYNEQFF

D gene: TRBD2
CDR3 length: 17
clone size: .
J gene: TRBJ2-2
V gene: TRBV30
CDR3 DNA: TGTGCCTGGTCCTTTTGGCTAGCGGGAGTAAACACCGGGGAGCTGTTTTTT
CDR3 protein: CAWSFWLAGVNTGELFF

D gene: .
CDR3 length: 14
clone size: .
J gene: TRBJ1-3
V gene: TRBV5-1
CDR3 DNA: TGCGCCAGCAGTGGGGAATCCTCTGGAAACACCATATATTTT
CDR3 protein: CASSGESSGNTIYF

D gene: .
CDR3 length: 15
clone size: few
J gene: TRBJ1-5
V gene: TRBV4-1
CDR3 DNA: TGCGCCAGCAGCCGCGTACCAGGGGGCAATCAGCCCCAGCATTTT
CDR3 protein: CASSRVPGGNQPQHF

D gene: .
CDR3 length: 13
clone size: .
J gene: TRBJ2-7
V gene: TRBV5-6
CDR3 DNA: TGTGCCAGCAGCTCGTGGGGAACCTACGAGCAGTACTTC
CDR3 protein: CASSSWGTYEQYF

D gene: TRBD2
CDR3 length: 14
clone size: once
J gene: TRBJ2-1
V gene: TRBV2
CDR3 DNA: TGTGCCAGCAGAGCGGGACTAGCTGCCGATGAGCAGTTCTTC
CDR3 protein: CASRAGLAADEQFF

D gene: .
CDR3 length: 10
clone size: .
J gene: TRBJ1-5
V gene: TRBV7-6
CDR3 DNA: TGTGCCAGCAGTCATCAGCCCCAGCATTTT
CDR3 protein: CASSHQPQHF

D gene: TRBD1
CDR3 length: 16
clone size: .
J gene: TRBJ2-7
V gene: TRBV28
CDR3 DNA: TGTGCCAGCAGCCCTAAGGACAGGGGACCCACCTACGAGCAGTACTTC
CDR3 protein: CASSPKDRGPTYEQYF

D gene: .
CDR3 length: 12
clone size: .
J gene: TRBJ2-1
V gene: TRBV5-1
CDR3 DNA: TGCGCCAGCAGCTCGTACAACAATGAGCAGTTCTTC
CDR3 protein: CASSSYNNEQFF

D gene: .
CDR3 length: 12
clone size: .
J gene: TRBJ2-7
V gene: TRBV25-1
CDR3 DNA: TGTGCCAGCAGTGAGATAGGGTCGGATCCGTACTTC
CDR3 protein: CASSEIGSDPYF